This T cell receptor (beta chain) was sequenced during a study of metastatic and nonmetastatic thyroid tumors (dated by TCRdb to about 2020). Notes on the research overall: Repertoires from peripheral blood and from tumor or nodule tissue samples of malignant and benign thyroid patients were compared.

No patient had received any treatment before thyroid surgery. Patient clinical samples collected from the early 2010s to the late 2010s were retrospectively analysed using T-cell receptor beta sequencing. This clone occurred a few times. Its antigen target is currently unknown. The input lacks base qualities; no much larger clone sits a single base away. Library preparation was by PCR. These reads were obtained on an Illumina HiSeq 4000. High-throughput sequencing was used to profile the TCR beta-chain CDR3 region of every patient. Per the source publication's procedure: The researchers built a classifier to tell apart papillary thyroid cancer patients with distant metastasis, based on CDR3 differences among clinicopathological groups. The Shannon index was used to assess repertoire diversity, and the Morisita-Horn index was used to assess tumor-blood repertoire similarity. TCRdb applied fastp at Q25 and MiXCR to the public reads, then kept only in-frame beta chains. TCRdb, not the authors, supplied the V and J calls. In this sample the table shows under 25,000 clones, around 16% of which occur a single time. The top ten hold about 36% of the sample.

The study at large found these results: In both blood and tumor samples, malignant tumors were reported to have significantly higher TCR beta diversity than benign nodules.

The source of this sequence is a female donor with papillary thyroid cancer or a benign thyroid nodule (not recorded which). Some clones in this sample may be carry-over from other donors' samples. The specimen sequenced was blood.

The nucleotide sequence is TGCAGTGTTCCGGGACAGGGGGTAGGCTACACCTTC. This sequence encodes CSVPGQGVGYTF. In this chain, TRBV20-1 is recombined with TRBJ1-2; 11 junctional bases match TRBD1. From V the trimming removes 7 bases and from J it removes 8 bases, while the gene matches leave 6 bases of the junction unaccounted for. The germline V gene (reference sequence) yields DFQATT for CDR1 and SNEGSKA for CDR2. Including the terminal cysteine and phenylalanine, the CDR3 comprises 12 residues. Only the CDR3 DNA is retained, 36 bases long and in frame from the first base.